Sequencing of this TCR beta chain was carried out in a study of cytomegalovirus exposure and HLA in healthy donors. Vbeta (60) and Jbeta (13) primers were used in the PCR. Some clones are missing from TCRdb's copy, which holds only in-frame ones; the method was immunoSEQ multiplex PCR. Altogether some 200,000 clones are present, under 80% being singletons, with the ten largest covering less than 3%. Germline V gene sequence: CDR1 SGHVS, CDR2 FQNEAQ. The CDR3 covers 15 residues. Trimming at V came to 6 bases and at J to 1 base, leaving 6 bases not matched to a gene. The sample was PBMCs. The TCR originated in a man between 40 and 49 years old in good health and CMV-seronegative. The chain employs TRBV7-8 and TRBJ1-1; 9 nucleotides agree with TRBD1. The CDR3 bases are TGTGCCAGCAGTCTCCCGACAGGGGGGAACACTGAAGCTTTCTTT. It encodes CASSLPTGGNTEAFF.